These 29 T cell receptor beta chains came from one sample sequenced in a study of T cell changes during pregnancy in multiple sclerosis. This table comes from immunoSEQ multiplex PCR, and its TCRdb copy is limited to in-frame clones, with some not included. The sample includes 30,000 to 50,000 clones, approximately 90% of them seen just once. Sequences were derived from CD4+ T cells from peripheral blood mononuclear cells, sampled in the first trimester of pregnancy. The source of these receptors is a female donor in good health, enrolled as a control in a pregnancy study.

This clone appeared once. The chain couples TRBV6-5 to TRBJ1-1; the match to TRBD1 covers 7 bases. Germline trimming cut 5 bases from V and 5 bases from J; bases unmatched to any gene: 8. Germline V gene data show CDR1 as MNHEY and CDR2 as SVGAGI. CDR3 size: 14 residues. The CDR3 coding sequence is TGTGCCAGCAGTCGGATACAGGGGAAAACTGAAGCTTTCTTT. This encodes CASSRIQGKTEAFF.

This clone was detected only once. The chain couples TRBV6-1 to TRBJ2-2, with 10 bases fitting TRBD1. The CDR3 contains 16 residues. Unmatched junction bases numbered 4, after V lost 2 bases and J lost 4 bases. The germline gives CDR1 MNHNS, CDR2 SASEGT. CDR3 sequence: CASSERDRGTTGELFF. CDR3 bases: TGTGCCAGCAGTGAACGGGACAGGGGAACCACCGGGGAGCTGTTTTTT.

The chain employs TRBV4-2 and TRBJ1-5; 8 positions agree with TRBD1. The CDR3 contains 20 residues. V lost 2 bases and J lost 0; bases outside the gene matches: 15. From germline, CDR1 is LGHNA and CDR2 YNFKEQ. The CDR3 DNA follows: TGTGCCAGCAGCCAAAAGACAGGGGCCCCCGGGACGTATAGCAATCAGCCCCAGCATTTT. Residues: CASSQKTGAPGTYSNQPQHF.

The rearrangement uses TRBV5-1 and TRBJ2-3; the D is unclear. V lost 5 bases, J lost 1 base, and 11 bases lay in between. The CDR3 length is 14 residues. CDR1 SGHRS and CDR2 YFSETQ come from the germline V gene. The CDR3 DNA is TGCGCCAGCAGACCCGCGGCCGGCACAGATACGCAGTATTTT. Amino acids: CASRPAAGTDTQYF.

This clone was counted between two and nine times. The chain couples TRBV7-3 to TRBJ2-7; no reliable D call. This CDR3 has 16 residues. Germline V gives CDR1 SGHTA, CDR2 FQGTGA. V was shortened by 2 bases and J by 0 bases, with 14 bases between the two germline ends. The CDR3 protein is CASSLHPGPSSYEQYF. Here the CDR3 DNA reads TGTGCCAGCAGCTTACACCCCGGTCCTAGCTCCTACGAGCAGTACTTC. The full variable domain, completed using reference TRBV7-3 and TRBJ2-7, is GAGVSQTPSNKVTEKGKYVELRCDPISGHTALYWYRQSLGQGPEFLIYFQGTGAADDSGLPNDRFFAVRPEGSVSTLKIQRTERGDSAVYLCASSLHPGPSSYEQYFGPGTRLTVT.

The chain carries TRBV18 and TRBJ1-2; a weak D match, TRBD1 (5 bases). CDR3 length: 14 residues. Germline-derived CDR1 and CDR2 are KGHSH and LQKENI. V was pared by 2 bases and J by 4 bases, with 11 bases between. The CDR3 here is CASSPGRDSYGYTF. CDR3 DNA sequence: TGTGCCAGCTCACCAGGGCGTGACAGCTATGGCTACACCTTC.

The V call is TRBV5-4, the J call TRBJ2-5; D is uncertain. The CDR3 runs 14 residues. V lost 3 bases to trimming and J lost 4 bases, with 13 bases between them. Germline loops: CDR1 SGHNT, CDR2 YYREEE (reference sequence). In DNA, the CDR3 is TGTGCCAGCAGCTCTAAAGCGAGTTCAGAGACCCAGTACTTC. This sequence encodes CASSSKASSETQYF.

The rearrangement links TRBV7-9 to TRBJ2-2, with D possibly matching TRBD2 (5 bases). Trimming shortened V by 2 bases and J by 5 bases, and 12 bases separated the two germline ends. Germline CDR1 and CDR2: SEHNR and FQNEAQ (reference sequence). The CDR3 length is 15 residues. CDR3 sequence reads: CASSLWEKWTGELFF. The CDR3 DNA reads TGTGCCAGCAGCTTATGGGAGAAGTGGACCGGGGAGCTGTTTTTT.

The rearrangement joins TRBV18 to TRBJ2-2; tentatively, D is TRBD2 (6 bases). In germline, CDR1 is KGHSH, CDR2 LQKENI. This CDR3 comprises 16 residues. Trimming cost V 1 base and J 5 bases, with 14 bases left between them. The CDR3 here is CASSPRAASATGELFF. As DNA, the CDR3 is TGTGCCAGCTCACCACGGGCGGCTAGCGCGACCGGGGAGCTGTTTTTT.

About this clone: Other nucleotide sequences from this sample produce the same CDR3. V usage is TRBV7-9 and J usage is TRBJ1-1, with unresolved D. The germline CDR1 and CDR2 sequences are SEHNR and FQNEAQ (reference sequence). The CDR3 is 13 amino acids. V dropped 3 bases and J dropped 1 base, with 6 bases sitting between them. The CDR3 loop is CASSLRENTEAFF. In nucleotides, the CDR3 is TGTGCCAGCAGCTTGAGGGAGAACACTGAAGCTTTCTTT.

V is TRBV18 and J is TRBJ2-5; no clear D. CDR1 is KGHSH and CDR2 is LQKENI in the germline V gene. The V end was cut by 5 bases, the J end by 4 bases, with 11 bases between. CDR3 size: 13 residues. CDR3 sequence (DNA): TGTGCCAGCTCATCTCGGGTGGGAGAGACCCAGTACTTC. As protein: CASSSRVGETQYF.

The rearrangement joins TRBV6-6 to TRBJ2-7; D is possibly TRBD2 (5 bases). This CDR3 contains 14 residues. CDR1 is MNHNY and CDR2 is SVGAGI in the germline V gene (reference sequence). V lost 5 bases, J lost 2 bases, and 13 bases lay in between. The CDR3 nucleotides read TGTGCCAGCAGTCCTGACTACCCTCCCTACGAGCAGTACTTC. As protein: CASSPDYPPYEQYF.

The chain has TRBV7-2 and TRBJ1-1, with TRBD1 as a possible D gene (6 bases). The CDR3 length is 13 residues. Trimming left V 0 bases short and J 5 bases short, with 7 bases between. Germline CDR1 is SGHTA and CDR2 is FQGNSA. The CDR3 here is CASSLAQGTEAFF. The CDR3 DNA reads TGTGCCAGCAGCTTAGCGCAGGGGACTGAAGCTTTCTTT.

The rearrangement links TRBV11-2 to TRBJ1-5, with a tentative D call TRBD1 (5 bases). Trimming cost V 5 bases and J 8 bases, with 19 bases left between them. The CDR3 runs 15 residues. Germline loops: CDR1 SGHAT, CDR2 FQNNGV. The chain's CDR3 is CASSQNIGGREPQHF. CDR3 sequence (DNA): TGTGCCAGCAGCCAAAACATCGGGGGTAGGGAGCCCCAGCATTTT.

This chain's CDR3 is CASLPGLTLDTQYF. The CDR3 coding sequence is TGTGCCAGCTTACCGGGACTGACTTTGGATACGCAGTATTTT. The gene calls are TRBV18 and TRBJ2-3, with D possibly being TRBD2 (6 bases). Trimming took off 7 bases at V and 6 bases at J, with 17 bases between the two ends. The V gene's germline CDR1 is KGHSH and CDR2 LQKENI. The CDR3 loop spans 14 amino acids.

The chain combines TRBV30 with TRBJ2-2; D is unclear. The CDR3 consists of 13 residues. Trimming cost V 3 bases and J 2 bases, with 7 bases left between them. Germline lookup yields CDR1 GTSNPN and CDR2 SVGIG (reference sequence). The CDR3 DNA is TGTGCCTGGAGGCACAGTAACACCGGGGAGCTGTTTTTT. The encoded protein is CAWRHSNTGELFF.

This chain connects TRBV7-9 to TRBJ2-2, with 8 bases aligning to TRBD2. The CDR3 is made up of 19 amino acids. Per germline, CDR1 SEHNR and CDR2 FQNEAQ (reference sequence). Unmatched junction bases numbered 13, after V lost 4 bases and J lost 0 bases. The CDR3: CASSSPRGSGGPNTGELFF. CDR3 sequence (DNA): TGTGCCAGCAGCTCCCCCAGGGGAAGCGGGGGACCGAACACCGGGGAGCTGTTTTTT. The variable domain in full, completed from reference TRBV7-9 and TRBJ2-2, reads DTGVSQNPRHKITKRGQNVTFRCDPISEHNRLYWYRQTLGQGPEFLTYFQNEAQLEKSRLLSDRFSAERPKGSFSTLEIQRTEQGDSAMYLCASSSPRGSGGPNTGELFFGEGSRLTVL.

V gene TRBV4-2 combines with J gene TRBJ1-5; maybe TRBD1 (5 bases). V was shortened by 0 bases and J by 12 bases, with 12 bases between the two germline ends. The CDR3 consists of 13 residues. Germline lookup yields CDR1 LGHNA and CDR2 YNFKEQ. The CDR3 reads CASSQDPDKGQHF. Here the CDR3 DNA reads TGTGCCAGCAGCCAAGACCCGGACAAAGGCCAGCATTTT.

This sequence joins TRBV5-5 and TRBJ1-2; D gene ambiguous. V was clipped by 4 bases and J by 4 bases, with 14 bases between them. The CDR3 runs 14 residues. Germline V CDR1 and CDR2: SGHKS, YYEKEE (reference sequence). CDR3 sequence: CASSLGGNSYGYTF. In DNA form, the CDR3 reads TGTGCCAGCAGCCTGGGAGGGAATTCCTATGGCTACACCTTC. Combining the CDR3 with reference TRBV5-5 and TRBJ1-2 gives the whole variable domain DAGVTQSPTHLIKTRGQQVTLRCSPISGHKSVSWYQQVLGQGPQFIFQYYEKEERGRGNFPDRFSARQFPNYSSELNVNALLLGDSALYLCASSLGGNSYGYTFGSGTRLTVV.

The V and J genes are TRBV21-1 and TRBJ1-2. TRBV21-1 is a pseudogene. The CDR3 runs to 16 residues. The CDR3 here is CASIAKTWTEDYGYTF. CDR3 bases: TGTGCCAGCATCGCCAAAACCTGGACTGAAGACTATGGCTACACCTTC.

CDR3 amino acids: CASSVGTSRETQYF. DNA of the CDR3: TGTGCCAGCAGCGTCGGGACTAGTAGGGAGACCCAGTACTTC. The chain carries TRBV9 and TRBJ2-5; 8 nucleotides match TRBD2. CDR1 SGDLS and CDR2 YYNGEE come from the germline V gene. The junction had 5 bases not matched to a gene; V was cut back by 2 bases and J by 5 bases. The CDR3 is 14 amino acids.

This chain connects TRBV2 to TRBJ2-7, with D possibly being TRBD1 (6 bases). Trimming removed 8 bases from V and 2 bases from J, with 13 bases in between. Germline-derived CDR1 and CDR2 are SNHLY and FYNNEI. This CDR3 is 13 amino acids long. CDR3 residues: CASLGTRTYEQYF. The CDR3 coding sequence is TGTGCCAGCCTCGGGACAAGGACCTACGAGCAGTACTTC.

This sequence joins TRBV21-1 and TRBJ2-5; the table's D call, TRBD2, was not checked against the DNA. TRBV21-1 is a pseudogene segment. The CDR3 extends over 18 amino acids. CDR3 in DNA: TGTGCCAGCAGGCCACCGGGACTAGCGAGAGGGGAGATAGAGACCCAGTACTTC. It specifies CASRPPGLARGEIETQYF.

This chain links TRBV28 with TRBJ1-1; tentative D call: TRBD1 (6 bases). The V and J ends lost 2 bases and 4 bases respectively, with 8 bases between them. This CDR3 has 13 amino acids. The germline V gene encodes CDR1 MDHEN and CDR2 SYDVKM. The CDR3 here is CASSLAGVTEAFF. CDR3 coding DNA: TGTGCCAGCAGTTTAGCAGGGGTCACTGAAGCTTTCTTT. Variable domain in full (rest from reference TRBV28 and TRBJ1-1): DVKVTQSSRYLVKRTGEKVFLECVQDMDHENMFWYRQDPGLGLRLIYFSYDVKMKEKGDIPEGYSVSREKKERFSLILESASTNQTSMYLCASSLAGVTEAFFGQGTRLTVV.

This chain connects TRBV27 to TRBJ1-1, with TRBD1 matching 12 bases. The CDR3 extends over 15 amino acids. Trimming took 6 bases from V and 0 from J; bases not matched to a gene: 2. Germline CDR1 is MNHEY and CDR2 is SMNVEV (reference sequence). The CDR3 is CASRRDRGLNTEAFF. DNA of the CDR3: TGTGCCAGCAGGCGGGACAGGGGGCTGAACACTGAAGCTTTCTTT.

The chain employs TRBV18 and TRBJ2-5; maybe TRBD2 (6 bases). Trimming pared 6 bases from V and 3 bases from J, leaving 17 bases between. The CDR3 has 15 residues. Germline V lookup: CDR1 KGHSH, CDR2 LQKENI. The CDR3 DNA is TGTGCCAGCTCCCCCTCGGCGACTAGAAAAGAGACCCAGTACTTC. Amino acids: CASSPSATRKETQYF.

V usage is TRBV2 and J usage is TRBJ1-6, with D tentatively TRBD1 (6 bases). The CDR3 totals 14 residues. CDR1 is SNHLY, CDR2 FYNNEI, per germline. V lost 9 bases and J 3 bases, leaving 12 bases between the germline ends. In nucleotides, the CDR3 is TGTGCCAGTCACCGGGACAACTATAATTCACCCCTCCACTTT. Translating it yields CASHRDNYNSPLHF.

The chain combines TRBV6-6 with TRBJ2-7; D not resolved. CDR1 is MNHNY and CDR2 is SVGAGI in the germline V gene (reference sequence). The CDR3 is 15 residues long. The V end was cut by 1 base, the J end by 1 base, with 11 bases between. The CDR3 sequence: CASSYLQLQSYEQYF. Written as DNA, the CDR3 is TGTGCCAGCAGTTACTTACAGCTTCAATCCTACGAGCAGTACTTC.

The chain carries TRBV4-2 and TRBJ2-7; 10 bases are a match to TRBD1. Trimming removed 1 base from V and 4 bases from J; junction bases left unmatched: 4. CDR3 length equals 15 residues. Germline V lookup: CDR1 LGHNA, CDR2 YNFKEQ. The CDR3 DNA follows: TGTGCCAGCAGCCAAGCCGGGACAGGGGCGTACGAGCAGTACTTC. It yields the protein CASSQAGTGAYEQYF.